The clone carrying this TCR beta chain showed up just a few times. Its antigen is not identified. TCRdb reprocessed the reads with MiXCR, giving one entry per CDR3 protein. The sample includes about 230,000 distinct CDR3 sequences, over 20% of them seen just once. CDR3 length equals 12 residues. Germline-derived CDR1 and CDR2 are SGHAT and FQNNGV. V was clipped by 3 bases and J by 3 bases, with 6 bases between them. The entry originates in a study of T cell repertoires in cytomegalovirus infection. The wider study: Public TCR beta signatures provided an indication of both CMV infection and a matching HLA type.

General study findings and limits: Summed public TCR beta family frequency identified CMV carriers bearing the relevant HLA. Dominating the ex vivo response were TCR beta clonotypes that were CMV-specific and HLA-C-restricted.

The J gene is TRBJ2-7, the V gene TRBV11-2; D is unclear. This clonotype originated in a human donor in good health (CMV status not recorded). Some clones in this sample may be carry-over from other donors' samples. The sample consisted of CD8+ T cells from PBMCs. DNA for the CDR3: TGTGCCAGCAGCTTCGCGGACTACGAGCAGTACTTC. As protein: CASSFADYEQYF.